Below, one T cell receptor (beta chain) is given with its context. The sample belongs to a study of blood T cell repertoires in COVID-19. About the research overall: Sites across the United States, Italy and Spain contributed samples from acute and convalescent COVID-19. The analysed material was cDNA or gDNA that came from T cells, B-cell-depleted T cells, or PBMCs.

Original data processing: It was from reference gene primer amplification that nucleated cell counts were estimated. Using immunoSEQ multiplex PCR, the repertoire was profiled, and TCRdb retains in-frame clones only, with some absent. V and J calls plus clone size are reproduced from that table; the DNA served to infer D and trimming. The sample yields some 150,000 clones, 84% seen once. This CDR3 is 16 amino acids long. V gave up 2 bases and J gave up 8 bases, with 16 bases separating them. Germline values: CDR1 MNHEY, CDR2 SMNVEV (reference sequence). The TCR was taken from a human donor in a cohort sampled during active COVID-19. The sequenced material came from peripheral blood. The V call is TRBV27, the J call TRBJ1-6, with D possibly being TRBD1 (5 bases). CDR3 nucleotides: TGTGCCAGCAGTTTAAAGCCAGGGTCTGTTTATTCACCCCTCCACTTT. Translation gives CASSLKPGSVYSPLHF.